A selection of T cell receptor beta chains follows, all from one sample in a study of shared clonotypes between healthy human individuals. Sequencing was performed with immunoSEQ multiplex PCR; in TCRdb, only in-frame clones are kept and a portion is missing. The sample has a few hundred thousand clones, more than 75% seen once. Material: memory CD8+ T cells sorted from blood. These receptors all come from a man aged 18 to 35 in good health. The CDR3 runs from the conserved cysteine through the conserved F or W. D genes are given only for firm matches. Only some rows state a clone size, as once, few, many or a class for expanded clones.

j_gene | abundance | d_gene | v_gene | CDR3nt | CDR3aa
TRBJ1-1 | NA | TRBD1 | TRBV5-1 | TGCGCCAGCAGCCTCCACAGGGGGCGGGTAGGCACTGAAGCTTTCTTT | CASSLHRGRVGTEAFF
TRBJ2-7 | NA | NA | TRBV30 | TGTGCCTGGAGCAGGGGACGGGAGCAGTACTTC | CAWSRGREQYF
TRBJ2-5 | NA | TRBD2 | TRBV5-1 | TGCGCCAGCAGCTTGAACAGCGGGGCAGAGACCCAGTACTTC | CASSLNSGAETQYF
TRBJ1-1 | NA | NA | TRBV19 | TGTGCCAGTAGTATGTTTAACACTGAAGCTTTCTTT | CASSMFNTEAFF
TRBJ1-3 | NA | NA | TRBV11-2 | TGTGCCAGCAGCTGGCCCCTAGAGGGTACCATATATTTT | CASSWPLEGTIYF
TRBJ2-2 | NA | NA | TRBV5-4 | TGTGCCAGCAGCTTGGCTTTAAACACCGGGGAGCTGTTTTTT | CASSLALNTGELFF
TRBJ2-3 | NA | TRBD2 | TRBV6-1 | TGTGCCAGCAGTGAGGATTTCGGACTAGCGGTTGCTAGCACAGATACGCAGTATTTT | CASSEDFGLAVASTDTQYF
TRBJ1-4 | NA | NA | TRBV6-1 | TGTGCCAGCAGTGAACCCAGGGAATATAATGAAAAACTGTTTTTT | CASSEPREYNEKLFF
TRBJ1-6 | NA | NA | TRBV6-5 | TGTGCCAGCAGTTACTCGTTGGCCAGGACAAATTCACCCCTCCACTTT | CASSYSLARTNSPLHF
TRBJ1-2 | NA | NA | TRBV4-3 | TGCGCCAGCAGCCAAGATGCGGCAGGGGACTATGGCTACACCTTC | CASSQDAAGDYGYTF
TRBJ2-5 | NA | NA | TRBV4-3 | TGCGCCAGCAGCCAAGGGAACGACCAAGAGACCCAGTACTTC | CASSQGNDQETQYF
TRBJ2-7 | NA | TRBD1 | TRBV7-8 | TGTGCCAGCAGCTACCCAGGACAGGAGTACGAGCAGTACTTC | CASSYPGQEYEQYF
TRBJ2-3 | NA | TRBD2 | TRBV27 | TGTGCCAGCGGCTGGGAGGGCGCAGATACGCAGTATTTT | CASGWEGADTQYF
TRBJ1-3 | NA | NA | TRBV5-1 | TGCGCCAGCAGCTACGACGTCTACTCTGGAAACACCATATATTTT | CASSYDVYSGNTIYF
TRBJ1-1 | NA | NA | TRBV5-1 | TGCGCCAGCAGGGTAACAGGGCAGAACACTGAAGCTTTCTTT | CASRVTGQNTEAFF
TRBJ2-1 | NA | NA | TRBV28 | TGTGCCAGCAAATATCCCCCAAGGGACAATGAGCAGTTCTTC | CASKYPPRDNEQFF
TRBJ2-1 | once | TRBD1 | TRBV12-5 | TGTGCTAGTGGTTTGGGACAGGGTCATGAGCAGTTCTTC | CASGLGQGHEQFF
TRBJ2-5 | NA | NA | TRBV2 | TGTGCCAGCAGTGAAGCCTTACTAATGCGGGTAGAGACCCAGTACTTC | CASSEALLMRVETQYF
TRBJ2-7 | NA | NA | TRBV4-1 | TGCGCCAGCAGCCCGGACGAGGGGTACGAGCAGTACTTC | CASSPDEGYEQYF
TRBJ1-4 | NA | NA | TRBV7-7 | TGTGCTAGCAGCTTAGGCCCGAATGAAAAACTGTTTTTT | CASSLGPNEKLFF
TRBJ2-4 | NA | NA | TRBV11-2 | TGTGCCAGCAGCTTAGTATTTGCCTGGGCTTGGGCCAAAAACATTCAGTACTTC | CASSLVFAWAWAKNIQYF
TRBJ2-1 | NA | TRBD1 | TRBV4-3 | TGCGCCAGCAGCCAGGGGACAGGGACCTACAATGAGCAGTTCTTC | CASSQGTGTYNEQFF
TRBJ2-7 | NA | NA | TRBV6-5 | TGTGCCAGCAGCCAACAGGGTTTCTCCGAGCAGTACTTC | CASSQQGFSEQYF
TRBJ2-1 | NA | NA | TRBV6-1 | TGTGCCAGCAGTGAAGCTAAGCAGGGGACTGGAAACGTTGAGCAGTTCTTC | CASSEAKQGTGNVEQFF
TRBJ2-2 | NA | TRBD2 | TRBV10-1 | TGCGCCAGCAGTGCGGGACTAGCGGCCGGGGAGCTGTTTTTT | CASSAGLAAGELFF
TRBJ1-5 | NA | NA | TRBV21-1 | TGTGCCAGCAGTACAGGGGGGTTGGGCAATCAGCCCCAGCATTTT | CASSTGGLGNQPQHF
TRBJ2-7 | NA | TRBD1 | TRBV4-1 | TGCGCCAGCAGCCCCGGGACAGGACTCTACGAGCAGTACTTC | CASSPGTGLYEQYF
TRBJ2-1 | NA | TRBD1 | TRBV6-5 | TGTGCCAGCTGGGGACAGGGAAGGTACAATGAGCAGTTCTTC | CASWGQGRYNEQFF
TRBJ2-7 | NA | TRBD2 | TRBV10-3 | TGTGCCATCAGCTCGGGACTAGCGGGGGACTACGAGCAGTACTTC | CAISSGLAGDYEQYF
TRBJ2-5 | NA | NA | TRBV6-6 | TGTGCCAGCAGTTACACAAAAACTAGAGGCAAAGAGACCCAGTACTTC | CASSYTKTRGKETQYF
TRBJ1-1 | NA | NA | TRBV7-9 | TGTGCCAGCAGCGCCGAGGGCAGAGTCACTGAAGCTTTCTTT | CASSAEGRVTEAFF
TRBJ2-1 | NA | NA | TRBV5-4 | TGTGCCAGCCAACCGACTAGCGCCCAGGGGGAGGAGCAGTTCTTC | CASQPTSAQGEEQFF
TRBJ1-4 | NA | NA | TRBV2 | TGTGCCAGCAGTGAAGACTGGAGGTTTGTTGGTGATGAAAAACTGTTTTTT | CASSEDWRFVGDEKLFF
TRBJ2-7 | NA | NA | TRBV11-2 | TGTGCCAGCAGCTCCCGGGACACCCTCTCCTACGAGCAGTACTTC | CASSSRDTLSYEQYF
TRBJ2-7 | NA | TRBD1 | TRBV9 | TGTGCCAGCAGCACCGGACAGGGGGCCACCTACGAGCAGTACTTC | CASSTGQGATYEQYF
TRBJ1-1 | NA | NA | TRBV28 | TGTGCCAGCCTATCAACAGGGCCTGAAGCTTTCTTT | CASLSTGPEAFF
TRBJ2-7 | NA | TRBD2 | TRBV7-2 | TGTGCCAGCAGTTCGGGACTAGCGGGAGGGTTCTACGAGCAGTACTTC | CASSSGLAGGFYEQYF
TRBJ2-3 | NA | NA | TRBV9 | TGTGCCAGCAGCGTCGGCGGAGGGGATACGCAGTATTTT | CASSVGGGDTQYF
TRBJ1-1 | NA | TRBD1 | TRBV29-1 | TGCAGCGTAAGGACAGGGGAGATGAACACTGAAGCTTTCTTT | CSVRTGEMNTEAFF
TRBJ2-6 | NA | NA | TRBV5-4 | TGTGCCAGCAGGCTAAATGGGGCCAACGTCCTGACTTTC | CASRLNGANVLTF
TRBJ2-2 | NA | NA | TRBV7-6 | TGTGCCAGCAGCTTAGAACCTAGTGCGAACACCGGGGAGCTGTTTTTT | CASSLEPSANTGELFF
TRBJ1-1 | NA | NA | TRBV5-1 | TGCGCCAGCAGGATGGGTTACACTGAAGCTTTCTTT | CASRMGYTEAFF
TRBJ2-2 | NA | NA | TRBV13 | TGTGCCAGCAGCTTAGGCCACGGCACCGGGGAGCTGTTTTTT | CASSLGHGTGELFF
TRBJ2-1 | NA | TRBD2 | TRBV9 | TGTGCCAGCAGCGAATGGACTAGCGGGATGAATGAGCAGTTCTTC | CASSEWTSGMNEQFF
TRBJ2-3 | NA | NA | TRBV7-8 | TGTGCCAGCAGCTTAGTAGGAGGGGTGAACTCAGATACGCAGTATTTT | CASSLVGGVNSDTQYF
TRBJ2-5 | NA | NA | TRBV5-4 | TGTGCCAGCAGCAACCAAGAGACCCAGTACTTC | CASSNQETQYF
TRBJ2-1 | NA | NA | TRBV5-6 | TGTGCCAGCAGCTTGAAACAGGACTCCTACAATGAGCAGTTCTTC | CASSLKQDSYNEQFF
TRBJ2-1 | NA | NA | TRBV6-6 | TGTGCCAGCAGTTCGACAGGTAGCTCCTACAATGAGCAGTTCTTC | CASSSTGSSYNEQFF
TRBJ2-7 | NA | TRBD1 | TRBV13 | TGTGCCAGCAGCTCGGGACAGGAAAACTACGAGCAGTACTTC | CASSSGQENYEQYF
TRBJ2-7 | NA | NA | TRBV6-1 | TGTGCCAGCAGGGAAATAGACAGGCTGGGCTACGAGCAGTACTTC | CASREIDRLGYEQYF
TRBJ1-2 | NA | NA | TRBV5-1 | TGCGCCAGCAGCTTGGCGCCTCCTTTTCGGGCAGATGTAAACTATGGCTACACCTTC | CASSLAPPFRADVNYGYTF